One and the same sample provided the 25 T cell receptor beta chains below, sequenced in a study of CD8 T cells in ankylosing spondylitis. A single record per CDR3 protein comes from TCRdb applying MiXCR to the 5' RACE reads. The sample has fewer than 250,000 distinct CDR3 sequences, 10% seen once. Source material: blood, either unsorted or a sorted T cell fraction (not recorded which). These receptors were collected from a male donor with ankylosing spondylitis or in good health (not recorded which).

This chain uses TRBV12-3 or TRBV12-4 with TRBJ2-3; TRBD2 is a possible D gene (5 bases). The length of the CDR3 is 15 residues. The V and J ends lost 3 bases and 2 bases respectively, with 12 bases between them. In DNA form, the CDR3 reads TGTGCCAGCAGTTTGGTGTCGGGATCCACAGATACGCAGTATTTT. Translation gives CASSLVSGSTDTQYF.

This clonotype was seen many times. V usage is TRBV20-1 and J usage is TRBJ2-1, with no clear D. This CDR3 is 11 amino acids long. V dropped 1 base and J dropped 4 bases, with 2 bases sitting between them. From germline, CDR1 is DFQATT and CDR2 SNEGSKA (reference sequence). The CDR3 DNA sequence: TGCAGTGCTAGAGGGTACAATGAGCAGTTCTTC. Amino acids: CSARGYNEQFF.

This clonotype was detected many times. Written as DNA, the CDR3 is TGCAGCGTTCGGGACGGGCTAAATACGCAGTATTTT. Translating gives CSVRDGLNTQYF. This sequence joins TRBV29-1 and TRBJ2-3; either TRBD1 or TRBD2 may supply D (5 bases each). CDR3 length equals 12 residues. Germline V gene sequence: CDR1 SQVTM, CDR2 ANQGSEA. V lost 5 bases, J lost 7 bases, and 13 bases lay in between.

The chain is built from TRBV10-3 and TRBJ2-1, with D possibly TRBD2 on 6 matching bases. V gave up 0 bases and J gave up 9 bases, with 18 bases separating them. The CDR3 runs to 16 residues. Germline V CDR1 and CDR2: ENHRY, SYGVKD. The CDR3 DNA reads TGTGCCATCAGTGAGTCACGGGAGAGGTCGTATTCTGAGCAGTTCTTC. This encodes CAISESRERSYSEQFF.

This clonotype was seen at least ten times. The chain joins TRBV21-1 to TRBJ1-5; TRBD1 was called by the table and not checked on the DNA. TRBV21-1 is termed a pseudogene. The CDR3 loop spans 15 amino acids. This chain's CDR3 is CASSQEDRLFEPQHF. CDR3 coding DNA: TGTGCCAGCAGCCAAGAAGACAGGCTCTTCGAGCCCCAGCATTTT.

This clonotype was counted ten times or more. CDR3 region: CASSETRDTLYEQYF. In nucleotides, the CDR3 is TGTGCCAGTAGCGAAACCCGGGACACCTTATACGAGCAGTACTTC. J is TRBJ2-7 and V is TRBV19, with D perhaps TRBD1 (6 bases). Germline V CDR1 and CDR2: LNHDA, SQIVND (reference sequence). The CDR3 runs 15 residues. Between the trimmed V and J ends, which lost 6 bases and 4 bases, there was a span of 19 bases.

The sample holds many counts of this clonotype. The genes are TRBV20-1 and TRBJ1-1; 8 nucleotides agree with TRBD1. This CDR3 region has 13 residues. The junction had 6 bases not matched to a gene; V was cut back by 5 bases and J by 4 bases. Germline CDR1 and CDR2: DFQATT and SNEGSKA (reference sequence). The CDR3 here is CSAPDRGFTEAFF. The CDR3 DNA is TGCAGTGCTCCAGACAGGGGATTCACTGAAGCTTTCTTT.

The rearrangement uses TRBV7-2 and TRBJ1-5, with 7 bases identical to TRBD1. With V trimmed by 5 bases and J by 6 bases, 7 bases remained unmatched. Germline assignment: CDR1 SGHTA and CDR2 FQGNSA. The CDR3 contains 14 residues. Here the CDR3 reads CASSVRQGGQPQHF. In DNA form, the CDR3 reads TGTGCCAGCAGCGTTCGACAGGGCGGTCAGCCCCAGCATTTT.

This clonotype showed up many times. This chain connects TRBV6-1 to TRBJ1-1; TRBD1 might be the D (6 bases). Germline V gene data show CDR1 as MNHNS and CDR2 as SASEGT. The CDR3 is 15 residues long. V lost 7 bases and J lost 5, with 20 bases in between. The CDR3 bases are TGTGCCAGCATCTCAGGGGAAGGTGGGTCTACTGAAGCTTTCTTT. Protein sequence: CASISGEGGSTEAFF.

Many counts were recorded for this clonotype. The chain joins TRBV20-1 to TRBJ1-2; D may be TRBD1 (5 bases). The CDR3 length is 11 residues. Germline V gene lookup returns CDR1 DFQATT and CDR2 SNEGSKA (reference sequence). The V end lost 2 bases, the J end lost 8 bases, and 9 bases lay between the germline ends. The DNA of the CDR3 is TGCAGTGCTAGAAGGGGCGGGGGCTACACCTTC. This encodes CSARRGGGYTF.

This clonotype was counted many times. V is TRBV3-1 and J is TRBJ2-3, with 10 nucleotides matching TRBD2. The V gene's germline CDR1 is LGHDT and CDR2 YNNKEL (reference sequence). J was trimmed by 8 bases and V by 1 base; bases with no gene match: 12. This CDR3 contains 17 residues. CDR3 nucleotides: TGTGCCAGCAGCCAAGGAGGTCTAGCGGGGGCGGGAGGTACGCAGTATTTT. Translation gives CASSQGGLAGAGGTQYF.

This clonotype was detected ten times or more. This chain links TRBV27 with TRBJ2-7; no clear D. V dropped 11 bases and J dropped 5 bases, with 19 bases sitting between them. CDR3 length equals 13 residues. Germline values: CDR1 MNHEY, CDR2 SMNVEV (reference sequence). The CDR3 sequence: CAAATVFGDEQYF. The CDR3 region has the DNA TGTGCCGCAGCAACGGTTTTTGGGGACGAGCAGTACTTC.

This clonotype appeared a single time. J is TRBJ2-3 and V is TRBV2, with D possibly called TRBD1 or TRBD2 (7 bases each). V lost 11 bases to trimming and J lost 4 bases, with 19 bases between them. Germline assignment: CDR1 SNHLY and CDR2 FYNNEI. This CDR3 region has 14 residues. The CDR3 protein is CASATGRGADTQYF. CDR3 DNA: TGTGCCTCCGCGACAGGGAGGGGAGCAGATACGCAGTATTTT.

There are many counts of this clonotype. V is TRBV15 and J is TRBJ2-1; perhaps TRBD2 as D (6 bases). Germline CDR1 is LNHNV and CDR2 is YYDKDF (reference sequence). This CDR3 spans 14 amino acids. The V end lost 6 bases, the J end lost 2 bases, and 11 bases lay between the germline ends. The CDR3 DNA sequence: TGTGCCACCAGGAGGAGGGGCACCTACAATGAGCAGTTCTTC. Translating it yields CATRRRGTYNEQFF. The whole variable domain, filled in from reference TRBV15 and TRBJ2-1, reads DAMVIQNPRYQVTQFGKPVTLSCSQTLNHNVMYWYQQKSSQAPKLLFHYYDKDFNNEADTPDNFQSRRPNTSFCFLDIRSPGLGDTAMYLCATRRRGTYNEQFFGPGTRLTVL.

This clonotype was seen repeatedly, ten times or more. As DNA, the CDR3 is TGTGCCAGCAGTTTATCGGCTGGTAGATACGAGCAGTACTTC. As protein: CASSLSAGRYEQYF. The chain carries TRBV12-3 or TRBV12-4 and TRBJ2-7; the D is unclear. V gave up 2 bases and J gave up 4 bases, with 12 bases separating them. There are 14 residues in the CDR3.

This clonotype was seen many times. The J gene is TRBJ1-2, the V gene TRBV27; D is ambiguous. The length of the CDR3 is 13 residues. Germline V gene data show CDR1 as MNHEY and CDR2 as SMNVEV (reference sequence). Trimming shortened V by 3 bases and J by 5 bases, and 10 bases separated the two germline ends. The CDR3 bases are TGTGCCAGCAGTTTCGGCCAGAGGTATGGCTACACCTTC. Protein product: CASSFGQRYGYTF.

Comment on this clonotype: A clone one base away is much larger, so this may be a read error. This sequence joins TRBV23-1 and TRBJ2-7, with D possibly TRBD2 on 6 matching bases. TRBV23-1 is identified as an open reading frame with a role that is uncertain. The CDR3 has 17 amino acids. CDR3 sequence (DNA): TGCGCCAGAAACCGGGACTTTGCTAGTTTGGAACCCTACGAGCAGTGCTTC. It encodes CARNRDFASLEPYEQCF.

This clonotype was counted ten times or more. The rearrangement links TRBV7-8 to TRBJ1-4, with D maybe TRBD1 (6 bases). The CDR3 loop spans 16 amino acids. The V gene lost 5 bases and the J gene lost 7 bases, with 20 bases spanning the gap. The germline gives CDR1 SGHVS, CDR2 FQNEAQ. The CDR3 sequence is CASSPEQGRRAEKLFF. As DNA, the CDR3 is TGTGCCAGCAGCCCGGAACAGGGAAGGAGAGCTGAAAAACTGTTTTTT.

Only a few counts were recorded for this clonotype. The chain couples TRBV6-1 to TRBJ2-7; D possibly corresponds to TRBD1 (5 bases). CDR3 length equals 14 residues. CDR1 is MNHNS, CDR2 SASEGT, per germline. Trimming pared 8 bases from V and 4 bases from J, leaving 18 bases between. CDR3 region: CASHQPGRVYEQYF. CDR3 in DNA: TGTGCCAGCCACCAGCCGGGCAGGGTTTACGAGCAGTACTTC.

This clonotype was observed at least ten times. The J gene is TRBJ1-2, the V gene TRBV29-1, with a weak D call TRBD1 (6 bases). This CDR3 region has 12 residues. Trimming took 7 bases from V and 9 from J, leaving 18 bases between them. Germline V gene data show CDR1 as SQVTM and CDR2 as ANQGSEA. The CDR3 nucleotides are TGCAGCGCTGGGGTTTCAGGGGAGCGCTACACCTTC. Encoded protein: CSAGVSGERYTF.

In this sample, this clonotype turned up many times. This sequence joins TRBV11-2 and TRBJ1-1; D might be TRBD1 (5 bases). The CDR3 is 13 amino acids. V was clipped by 5 bases and J by 6 bases, with 13 bases between them. The germline V gene has CDR1 SGHAT and CDR2 FQNNGV. CDR3 nucleotides: TGTGCCAGCAGCCCTCCAGGGCCCCCTGAAGCTTTCTTT. It yields the protein CASSPPGPPEAFF. Full variable domain (remainder filled in from reference TRBV11-2 and TRBJ1-1): EAGVAQSPRYKIIEKRQSVAFWCNPISGHATLYWYQQILGQGPKLLIQFQNNGVVDDSQLPKDRFSAERLKGVDSTLKIQPAKLEDSAVYLCASSPPGPPEAFFGQGTRLTVV.

This clonotype was counted at least ten times. The chain uses TRBV7-2 and TRBJ2-7; 8 bases map to TRBD1. With V trimmed by 0 bases and J by 3 bases, 4 bases remained unmatched. CDR3 size: 15 residues. Germline assignment: CDR1 SGHTA and CDR2 FQGNSA. The CDR3 nucleotides are TGTGCCAGCAGCTTAGCTGGGACAGGAGTCTACGAGCAGTACTTC. It is translated as CASSLAGTGVYEQYF.

V and J are TRBV30 and TRBJ1-1; TRBD1 agrees at 7 bases. V dropped 7 bases and J dropped 5; count of bases not matched to a gene: 13. Germline loops: CDR1 GTSNPN, CDR2 SVGIG (reference sequence). The CDR3 runs 14 residues. CDR3 sequence (DNA): TGTGCCTATAAACCTACAGGGGCGAGTACTGAAGCTTTCTTT. This codes for CAYKPTGASTEAFF.

The sample holds many counts of this clonotype. The rearrangement links TRBV20-1 to TRBJ2-1; the match to TRBD2 covers 11 bases. CDR3 length equals 14 residues. J gave up 7 bases and V 3 bases, and 5 bases lay outside the gene matches. CDR1 is DFQATT and CDR2 is SNEGSKA in the germline V gene (reference sequence). This CDR3 reads CSASRGTSGNEQFF. The DNA for the CDR3 is TGCAGTGCTAGTAGGGGGACTAGCGGTAATGAGCAGTTCTTC.

This clonotype was found many times. The chain employs TRBV20-1 and TRBJ2-2, with 13 bases aligning to TRBD2. The CDR3 covers 13 residues. J gave up 7 bases and V 7 bases, and 3 bases lay outside the gene matches. Germline-derived CDR1 and CDR2 are DFQATT and SNEGSKA (reference sequence). CDR3 sequence (DNA): TGCAGTGGGACTAGCGGGAGAAACGGGGAGCTGTTTTTT. Translation: CSGTSGRNGELFF.